These 25 T cell receptor beta chains originate from one sample sequenced in a study of blood T cell repertoires in COVID-19. This table comes from immunoSEQ multiplex PCR, and its TCRdb copy is limited to in-frame clones, with some not included. In the table there are 150,000 to 200,000 clones, about 88% of which are singletons. Sample: peripheral blood. These receptors were collected from a human donor in a cohort sampled during active COVID-19.

J is TRBJ1-2 and V is TRBV7-2; D perhaps matches TRBD1 (6 bases). The CDR3 totals 15 residues. V was pared by 10 bases and J by 2 bases, with 20 bases between. Germline CDR1 and CDR2: SGHTA and FQGNSA. The CDR3 protein is CAIRDQGRLNYGYTF. The CDR3 bases are TGTGCCATCCGTGATCAGGGGCGATTGAACTATGGCTACACCTTC.

The J gene is TRBJ2-7, the V gene TRBV7-2, with 7 bases aligning to TRBD1. The germline CDR1 and CDR2 sequences are SGHTA and FQGNSA. V shed 5 bases and J 4 bases; nucleotides not matched to a gene: 8. The CDR3 runs to 14 residues. In DNA, the CDR3 is TGTGCCAGCAGCCCTTCGACAGGGAGATACGAGCAGTACTTC. Amino acids: CASSPSTGRYEQYF.

This chain links TRBV19 with TRBJ1-2; D gene ambiguous. Germline lookup yields CDR1 LNHDA and CDR2 SQIVND (reference sequence). The CDR3 covers 18 residues. Trimming left V 6 bases short and J 5 bases short, with 28 bases between. Here the CDR3 reads CASSRELNFHSSPYGYTF. CDR3 coding DNA: TGTGCCAGTAGCCGGGAGTTAAACTTCCACAGCTCCCCGTATGGCTACACCTTC.

The genes are TRBV21-1 and TRBJ2-1; the table's D call TRBD2 went unverified against the DNA. TRBV21-1 constitutes a pseudogene. The CDR3 extends over 15 amino acids. CDR3 loop: CASSPSKPSYNEQFF. The CDR3 DNA reads TGTGCCAGCAGTCCTAGCAAACCCTCCTACAATGAGCAGTTCTTC.

The CDR3 region is CASSYSGTSGKETQYF. CDR3 nucleotide sequence: TGTGCCAGCAGTTATTCCGGGACTAGCGGGAAAGAGACCCAGTACTTC. J is TRBJ2-5 and V is TRBV6-5; 13 bases are a match to TRBD2. V gave up 3 bases and J gave up 3 bases; unmatched junction bases: 4. CDR3 length equals 16 residues. In germline, CDR1 is MNHEY, CDR2 SVGAGI.

This sequence joins TRBV4-3 and TRBJ2-3; maybe TRBD1 (5 bases). The CDR3 is made up of 15 amino acids. Germline values: CDR1 LGHNA, CDR2 YSLEER. Trimming removed 1 base from V and 4 bases from J, with 12 bases in between. CDR3 DNA sequence: TGCGCCAGCAGCCAAGGAATCCAGGGCGCAGATACGCAGTATTTT. This encodes CASSQGIQGADTQYF.

This clone was observed a few times. The chain couples TRBV5-1 to TRBJ1-4; the match to TRBD1 covers 7 bases. The CDR3 has 16 amino acids. The germline V gene encodes CDR1 SGHRS and CDR2 YFSETQ. Trimming removed 4 bases from V and 0 bases from J; junction bases left unmatched: 6. The CDR3 region is CASSLRTGATNEKLFF. In DNA, the CDR3 is TGCGCCAGCAGCCTAAGGACAGGCGCAACTAATGAAAAACTGTTTTTT.

This clone came up once. J is TRBJ2-5 and V is TRBV7-2, with 8 bases identical to TRBD2. V shed 1 base, J shed 3 bases, and the junction held 4 bases outside the gene matches. The CDR3 runs 15 residues. Germline lookup yields CDR1 SGHTA and CDR2 FQGNSA. The CDR3 DNA is TGTGCCAGCAGCTTAGGGGGACTAGGCAAAGAGACCCAGTACTTC. This translates into CASSLGGLGKETQYF.

This clone was picked up one time. This chain connects TRBV7-9 to TRBJ1-6, with D perhaps matching TRBD1 (6 bases). Germline lookup yields CDR1 SEHNR and CDR2 FQNEAQ (reference sequence). This CDR3 has 12 amino acids. V dropped 5 bases and J dropped 9 bases, with 8 bases sitting between them. The CDR3 region is CASSLGASPLHF. DNA for the CDR3: TGTGCCAGCAGCCTGGGGGCTTCACCCCTCCACTTT.

V is TRBV30 and J is TRBJ1-5; D remains ambiguous. The CDR3 spans 11 residues. V shed 3 bases and J shed 9 bases, with 9 bases lying between them. Germline V gene sequence: CDR1 GTSNPN, CDR2 SVGIG (reference sequence). The CDR3 bases are TGTGCCTGGAGCCTTATCGGGCCCCAGCATTTT. Encoded protein: CAWSLIGPQHF.

The rearrangement joins TRBV15 to TRBJ1-3, with TRBD1 matching 8 bases. Germline values: CDR1 LNHNV, CDR2 YYDKDF (reference sequence). The CDR3 is made up of 14 amino acids. The ends lost 6 bases at V and 2 bases at J; junction bases unmatched: 3. CDR3 DNA: TGTGCCACCAGGCCGGACAGGGCTGGAAACACCATATATTTT. This gives the protein CATRPDRAGNTIYF.

This chain connects TRBV5-6 to TRBJ2-7, with TRBD2 identical over 9 bases. The length of the CDR3 is 15 residues. From germline, CDR1 is SGHDT and CDR2 YYEEEE. The trim removed 0 bases at V and 5 bases at J, leaving 6 bases unmatched. The CDR3 coding sequence is TGTGCCAGCAGCTTGGAGCTTCTAGCGGGAAACGAGCAGTACTTC. Protein: CASSLELLAGNEQYF.

This clone has only a few counts. V and J are TRBV19 and TRBJ1-2; D not certain. Trimming cost V 3 bases and J 5 bases, with 7 bases left between them. Germline V lookup: CDR1 LNHDA, CDR2 SQIVND (reference sequence). The length of the CDR3 is 12 residues. Here the CDR3 DNA reads TGTGCCAGTAGTATCCAGGAATATGGCTACACCTTC. Protein product: CASSIQEYGYTF.

The V and J genes are TRBV28 and TRBJ2-2; TRBD1 matches at 8 bases. Germline V gene sequence: CDR1 MDHEN, CDR2 SYDVKM. Losses at the gene ends were 4 bases for V and 7 bases for J; bases not matched to a gene: 5. There are 14 residues in the CDR3. This CDR3 is CASSSQGANGELFF. CDR3 sequence (DNA): TGTGCCAGCAGTTCTCAGGGGGCAAACGGGGAGCTGTTTTTT.

The chain recombines TRBV6-4 with TRBJ2-2; D uncertain. CDR3 length: 15 amino acids. In germline, CDR1 is MRHNA, CDR2 SNTAGT. Trimming shortened V by 0 bases and J by 4 bases, and 9 bases separated the two germline ends. CDR3 sequence: CASSDSSSPTGELFF. CDR3 DNA: TGTGCCAGCAGTGACTCGAGTAGCCCCACCGGGGAGCTGTTTTTT.

V usage is TRBV10-3 and J usage is TRBJ2-2, with D perhaps TRBD1 (5 bases). CDR1 and CDR2 from the germline V gene are ENHRY and SYGVKD. CDR3 length: 14 residues. V was pared by 6 bases and J by 6 bases, with 14 bases between. The CDR3 nucleotides are TGTGCCATCAGCTCCAGGGTGGTTGCCGGGGAGCTGTTTTTT. Its translation: CAISSRVVAGELFF.

The chain combines TRBV29-1 with TRBJ1-1; TRBD1 aligns across 10 bases. The CDR3 loop spans 12 amino acids. Unmatched junction bases numbered 1, after V lost 4 bases and J lost 5 bases. Germline lookup yields CDR1 SQVTM and CDR2 ANQGSEA. The CDR3 sequence: CSVGQGATEAFF. The CDR3 DNA follows: TGCAGCGTTGGACAGGGGGCAACTGAAGCTTTCTTT.

This chain links TRBV7-9 with TRBJ2-7; 13 bases match TRBD2. Germline assignment: CDR1 SEHNR and CDR2 FQNEAQ (reference sequence). Unmatched junction bases numbered 5, after V lost 6 bases and J lost 6 bases. This CDR3 is 14 amino acids long. CDR3 nucleotide sequence: TGTGCCAGCAGACTAGCGGGAGGGCCCGTCGAGCAGTACTTC. Its translation is CASRLAGGPVEQYF.

The J gene is TRBJ1-2, the V gene TRBV2, with D unclear. This CDR3 is 15 amino acids long. Germline CDR1 and CDR2: SNHLY and FYNNEI. The ends were cut back, 0 bases at V and 4 bases at J, with 12 bases in the middle. DNA of the CDR3: TGTGCCAGCAGTGAAGCGCGATCTCCTTTCTATGGCTACACCTTC. Translating it yields CASSEARSPFYGYTF.

The chain has TRBV30 and TRBJ1-1; 8 bases agree with TRBD1. The CDR3 totals 11 residues. Trimming removed 7 bases from V and 11 bases from J; junction bases left unmatched: 9. From germline, CDR1 is GTSNPN and CDR2 SVGIG (reference sequence). CDR3 sequence reads: CALGTGSEAFF. DNA for the CDR3: TGTGCCTTGGGGACAGGCAGCGAGGCTTTCTTT.

J is TRBJ2-3 and V is TRBV27; 13 positions match TRBD2. The V gene end was trimmed by 2 bases and the J gene end by 6 bases; junction bases not matched to a gene: 8. The CDR3 has 17 residues. Germline V gene data show CDR1 as MNHEY and CDR2 as SMNVEV (reference sequence). The CDR3 protein is CASSLSRTSGSWDTQYF. CDR3 nucleotides: TGTGCCAGCAGTTTAAGTCGGACTAGCGGGAGTTGGGATACGCAGTATTTT.

With respect to this clone: Other nucleotide sequences in the sample specify the same CDR3. The chain couples TRBV19 to TRBJ2-3; D is perhaps TRBD2 (7 bases). The V end was cut by 4 bases, the J end by 2 bases, with 10 bases between. The germline CDR1 and CDR2 sequences are LNHDA and SQIVND (reference sequence). CDR3 size: 14 residues. The CDR3 nucleotides are TGTGCCAGTAGTAAAGGGGGGGACACAGATACGCAGTATTTT. Its translation: CASSKGGDTDTQYF.

The chain is built from TRBV10-2 and TRBJ1-1; D unresolved. This CDR3 is built from 13 residues. Trimming left V 8 bases short and J 5 bases short, with 15 bases between. Germline CDR1 and CDR2: WSHSY and SAAADI. CDR3 nucleotide sequence: TGCGCCAGCTCCACGGGTCGGTGGACTGAAGCTTTCTTT. Protein: CASSTGRWTEAFF.

A few counts support this clone. The V gene is TRBV19, the J gene TRBJ1-2; 8 bases line up with TRBD1. CDR3 length: 15 amino acids. With 3 bases clipped from V and 5 bases from J, the junction kept 8 bases outside the gene matches. Germline-derived CDR1 and CDR2 are LNHDA and SQIVND (reference sequence). CDR3 residues: CASSIHGQGLYGYTF. For the CDR3, the DNA is TGTGCCAGTAGTATCCACGGACAGGGCTTATATGGCTACACCTTC.

The J gene is TRBJ1-1, the V gene TRBV28; D is unclear. The CDR3 spans 11 residues. The germline gives CDR1 MDHEN, CDR2 SYDVKM. Trimming cost V 8 bases and J 11 bases, with 15 bases left between them. The CDR3, as DNA: TGTGCCAGCCGCCTCGGGGTGTCCGCTTTCTTT. Its protein product is CASRLGVSAFF. The whole variable domain, remainder taken from reference TRBV28 and TRBJ1-1, is DVKVTQSSRYLVKRTGEKVFLECVQDMDHENMFWYRQDPGLGLRLIYFSYDVKMKEKGDIPEGYSVSREKKERFSLILESASTNQTSMYLCASRLGVSAFFGQGTRLTVV.